Following are 20 T cell receptor beta chains from one sample sequenced in a study of blood T cell repertoires in COVID-19. Some clones are missing from TCRdb's copy, which holds only in-frame ones; the method was immunoSEQ multiplex PCR. The data hold about 190,000 clones, with around 85% observed a single time. The sequenced material came from PBMCs or T cells enriched from blood (not recorded which). These receptors all come from a woman aged 25-40 years who had recovered from COVID-19.

CDR3 nucleotide sequence: TGTGCCAGCGCCGGCCAGCGGGGGGGCGTGGAGACCCAGTACTTC. Encoded protein: CASAGQRGGVETQYF. The chain couples TRBV28 to TRBJ2-5, with 10 nucleotides matching TRBD2. Germline CDR1 MDHEN, CDR2 SYDVKM. The CDR3 length is 15 residues. The V gene end was trimmed by 8 bases and the J gene end by 5 bases; junction bases not matched to a gene: 11.

This clone has only a few counts. The chain is built from TRBV2 and TRBJ2-2; 9 bases align to TRBD2. Germline CDR1 SNHLY, CDR2 FYNNEI. With 7 bases clipped from V and 7 bases from J, the junction kept 7 bases outside the gene matches. The CDR3 is made up of 14 amino acids. The CDR3 region has the DNA TGTGCCAGCAACATGGGACTAGCCGGCGGGGAGCTGTTTTTT. This codes for CASNMGLAGGELFF. The entire variable domain, with the rest obtained from reference TRBV2 and TRBJ2-2, is as follows: EPEVTQTPSHQVTQMGQEVILRCVPISNHLYFYWYRQILGQKVEFLVSFYNNEISEKSEIFDDQFSVERPDGSNFTLKIRSTKLEDSAMYFCASNMGLAGGELFFGEGSRLTVL.

The genes are TRBV30 and TRBJ2-1; D remains unclear. The CDR3 has 13 residues. Trimming took off 4 bases at V and 0 bases at J, with 7 bases between the two ends. CDR1 and CDR2 from the germline V gene are GTSNPN and SVGIG (reference sequence). The CDR3 is CAWKTDSYNEQFF. The CDR3 nucleotides are TGTGCCTGGAAAACAGACTCCTACAATGAGCAGTTCTTC.

As DNA, the CDR3 is TGTGCCATCAGTTCCAGCGGGTGGGGCTACGAGCAGTACTTC. This translates into CAISSSGWGYEQYF. The chain is built from TRBV10-3 and TRBJ2-7, with TRBD2 as a possible D gene (6 bases). V shed 5 bases and J shed 3 bases, with 14 bases lying between them. Germline loops: CDR1 ENHRY, CDR2 SYGVKD. This CDR3 has 14 residues.

The V call is TRBV5-1, the J call TRBJ2-5; possibly TRBD2 for D (7 bases). Trimming left V 4 bases short and J 4 bases short, with 14 bases between. The CDR3 has 14 amino acids. Germline V gene data show CDR1 as SGHRS and CDR2 as YFSETQ. The CDR3: CASSLGGGRETQYF. The CDR3 nucleotides are TGCGCCAGCAGCCTGGGGGGCGGGAGAGAGACCCAGTACTTC. The full variable domain, its missing parts supplied by reference TRBV5-1 and TRBJ2-5, is KAGVTQTPRYLIKTRGQQVTLSCSPISGHRSVSWYQQTPGQGLQFLFEYFSETQRNKGNFPGRFSGRQFSNSRSEMNVSTLELGDSALYLCASSLGGGRETQYFGPGTRLLVL.

This chain connects TRBV6-1 to TRBJ1-1; TRBD1 agrees at 7 bases. Trimming cost V 2 bases and J 4 bases; bases outside gene matches: 7. There are 15 residues in the CDR3. Germline-derived CDR1 and CDR2 are MNHNS and SASEGT. The CDR3 reads CASSERQGVITEAFF. CDR3 nucleotides: TGTGCCAGCAGTGAACGACAGGGTGTGATCACTGAAGCTTTCTTT.

This clone was counted a single time. The V call is TRBV6-5, the J call TRBJ1-5; possibly TRBD1 for D (6 bases). V was shortened by 2 bases and J by 9 bases, with 11 bases between the two germline ends. CDR1 MNHEY and CDR2 SVGAGI come from the germline V gene. This CDR3 region has 13 residues. CDR3 nucleotides: TGTGCCAGCAGTTACCAGGGGAAAGGGCCCCAGCATTTT. Encoded protein: CASSYQGKGPQHF.

V gene TRBV7-6 combines with J gene TRBJ1-2, with a tentative D call TRBD1 (6 bases). V dropped 5 bases and J dropped 1 base, with 8 bases sitting between them. The CDR3 totals 13 residues. Germline loops: CDR1 SGHVS, CDR2 FNYEAQ. As DNA, the CDR3 is TGTGCCAGCAGCCGGGACATTAACTATGGCTACACCTTC. Its translation: CASSRDINYGYTF.

The V call is TRBV28, the J call TRBJ2-7; 8 bases agree with TRBD2. Germline trimming cut 8 bases from V and 3 bases from J; bases unmatched to any gene: 12. The CDR3 has 15 amino acids. Germline V CDR1 and CDR2: MDHEN, SYDVKM. CDR3 nucleotides: TGTGCCAGCCGCCCCACTAGCGGATGGAACTACGAGCAGTACTTC. Amino acids: CASRPTSGWNYEQYF.

The rearrangement joins TRBV5-6 to TRBJ1-1; the D gene is possibly TRBD1 (5 bases). Trimming removed 0 bases at V and 1 base at J, with 10 bases between. CDR3 size: 15 residues. Germline CDR1 is SGHDT and CDR2 is YYEEEE. CDR3 region: CASSLGGTANTEAFF. The CDR3 DNA reads TGTGCCAGCAGCTTGGGGGGCACGGCGAACACTGAAGCTTTCTTT.

This clone was picked up one time. The chain links TRBV25-1 to TRBJ1-2; 9 positions agree with TRBD1. V dropped 5 bases and J dropped 8; count of bases not matched to a gene: 9. In germline, CDR1 is MGHDK, CDR2 SYGVNS. The CDR3 totals 14 residues. CDR3: CASSNRTGARGYTF. The CDR3 nucleotides are TGTGCCAGCAGTAACCGGACAGGGGCGCGAGGCTACACCTTC.

The chain employs TRBV2 and TRBJ1-2; the match to TRBD1 covers 7 bases. Germline CDR1 is SNHLY and CDR2 is FYNNEI. Germline trimming cut 2 bases from V and 4 bases from J; bases unmatched to any gene: 7. This CDR3 is built from 15 residues. CDR3 residues: CASSELTGPLYGYTF. In DNA form, the CDR3 reads TGTGCCAGCAGTGAATTGACAGGGCCCCTCTATGGCTACACCTTC. Supplemented by reference TRBV2 and TRBJ1-2, the full variable domain reads EPEVTQTPSHQVTQMGQEVILRCVPISNHLYFYWYRQILGQKVEFLVSFYNNEISEKSEIFDDQFSVERPDGSNFTLKIRSTKLEDSAMYFCASSELTGPLYGYTFGSGTRLTVV.

V is TRBV4-1 and J is TRBJ1-5; unclear D gene. The CDR3 totals 15 residues. V was trimmed by 1 base and J by 3 bases, leaving 10 bases between them. The germline V gene has CDR1 MGHRA and CDR2 YSYEKL. The CDR3 DNA sequence: TGCGCCAGCAGCCAAGTAGACACAATCAATCAGCCCCAGCATTTT. It translates to CASSQVDTINQPQHF.

The V call is TRBV9, the J call TRBJ2-1; D is possibly TRBD1 (6 bases). The CDR3 runs to 15 residues. Germline V gene data show CDR1 as SGDLS and CDR2 as YYNGEE. The V gene lost 3 bases and the J gene lost 0 bases, with 10 bases spanning the gap. CDR3 sequence: CASSDRVGSYNEQFF. The CDR3 DNA reads as TGTGCCAGCAGCGACAGGGTTGGCTCCTACAATGAGCAGTTCTTC. Full variable domain (rest looked up from reference TRBV9 and TRBJ2-1): DSGVTQTPKHLITATGQRVTLRCSPRSGDLSVYWYQQSLDQGLQFLIQYYNGEERAKGNILERFSAQQFPDLHSELNLSSLELGDSALYFCASSDRVGSYNEQFFGPGTRLTVL.

The chain couples TRBV6-5 to TRBJ1-4; D gene uncertain. The CDR3 extends over 15 amino acids. In germline, CDR1 is MNHEY, CDR2 SVGAGI. V lost 4 bases to trimming and J lost 7 bases, with 16 bases between them. The CDR3 protein is CASSSPRGRVEKLFF. The CDR3, as DNA: TGTGCCAGCAGTTCTCCGCGAGGGCGGGTTGAAAAACTGTTTTTT.

This clone was observed a single time. The V and J genes are TRBV27 and TRBJ2-6; D is possibly TRBD2 (7 bases). V lost 5 bases and J 2 bases, leaving 13 bases between the germline ends. The CDR3 sequence is 16 residues long. Per germline, CDR1 MNHEY and CDR2 SMNVEV (reference sequence). The CDR3 loop reads CASSTLGGAGANVLTF. Here the CDR3 DNA reads TGTGCCAGCAGTACACTAGGGGGGGCTGGGGCCAACGTCCTGACTTTC.

The genes are TRBV2 and TRBJ1-6; TRBD1 agrees at 7 bases. Per the germline V gene, CDR1 is SNHLY and CDR2 is FYNNEI. CDR3 length: 14 amino acids. The V segment lost 4 bases and the J segment 19 bases; nucleotides outside the gene matches: 16. The CDR3 loop reads CASSGGQVTAAPHF. Written as DNA, the CDR3 is TGTGCCAGCAGTGGTGGACAGGTCACCGCCGCGCCGCACTTT.

This chain uses TRBV19 with TRBJ2-3; D may be TRBD2 (7 bases). The CDR3 is 18 amino acids. Between the trimmed V and J ends, which lost 5 bases and 3 bases, there was a span of 24 bases. Germline V gives CDR1 LNHDA, CDR2 SQIVND (reference sequence). CDR3 in DNA: TGTGCCAGTAGTCCTCGGTTGCGGGGGCGAGTGGGTACAGATACGCAGTATTTT. Its translation: CASSPRLRGRVGTDTQYF.

The rearrangement joins TRBV7-2 to TRBJ2-2, with 8 bases that match TRBD2. V shed 4 bases, J shed 4 bases, and the junction held 8 bases outside the gene matches. Germline CDR1 and CDR2: SGHTA and FQGNSA. There are 16 residues in the CDR3. CDR3 nucleotide sequence: TGTGCCAGCAGCTCTACCAGCGGGAGAGGCACCGGGGAGCTGTTTTTT. Protein sequence: CASSSTSGRGTGELFF. The full variable domain, rest sourced from reference TRBV7-2 and TRBJ2-2, is GAGVSQSPSNKVTEKGKDVELRCDPISGHTALYWYRQSLGQGLEFLIYFQGNSAPDKSGLPSDRFSAERTGGSVSTLTIQRTQQEDSAVYLCASSSTSGRGTGELFFGEGSRLTVL.

This chain joins TRBV7-2 and TRBJ1-1; tentatively, D is TRBD1 (6 bases). Trimming removed 3 bases at V and 5 bases at J, with 16 bases between. Germline V CDR1 and CDR2: SGHTA, FQGNSA. The CDR3 is 15 residues long. The CDR3 reads CASSFRGRTVTEAFF. The CDR3 DNA reads TGTGCCAGCAGCTTCAGGGGCAGGACGGTTACTGAAGCTTTCTTT.